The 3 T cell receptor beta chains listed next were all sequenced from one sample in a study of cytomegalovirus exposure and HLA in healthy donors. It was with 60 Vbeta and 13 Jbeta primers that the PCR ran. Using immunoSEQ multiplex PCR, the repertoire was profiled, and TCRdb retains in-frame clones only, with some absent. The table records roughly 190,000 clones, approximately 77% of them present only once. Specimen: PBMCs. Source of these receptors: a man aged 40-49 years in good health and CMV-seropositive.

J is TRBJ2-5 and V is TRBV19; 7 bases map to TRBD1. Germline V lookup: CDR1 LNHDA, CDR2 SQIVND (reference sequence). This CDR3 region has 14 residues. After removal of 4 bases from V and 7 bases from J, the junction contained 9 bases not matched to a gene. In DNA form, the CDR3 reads TGTGCCAGTAGTACCTGGGACAGTCGAGGGACCCAGTACTTC. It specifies CASSTWDSRGTQYF.

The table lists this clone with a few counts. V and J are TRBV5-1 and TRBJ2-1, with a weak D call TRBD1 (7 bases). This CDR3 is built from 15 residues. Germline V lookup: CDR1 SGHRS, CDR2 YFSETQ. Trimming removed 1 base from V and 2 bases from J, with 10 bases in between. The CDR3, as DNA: TGCGCCAGCAGCTTGCAGGGGGGCCCCTACAATGAGCAGTTCTTC. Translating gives CASSLQGGPYNEQFF.

Here the CDR3 DNA reads TGTGCCAGCTCACGATCGACAGGACCCCAAGAGACCCAGTACTTC. Translating gives CASSRSTGPQETQYF. The genes are TRBV18 and TRBJ2-5; TRBD1 might be the D (6 bases). V was cut by 4 bases and J by 1 base, with 13 bases left in between. In germline, CDR1 is KGHSH, CDR2 LQKENI. The CDR3 runs 15 residues.